This passage covers 18 T cell receptor beta chains from one sample sequenced in a study of human T cells and chemical hapten exposure (dated by TCRdb to 2020 to 2022). The library relied on RACE. The reads were generated on a NextSeq 500. TCRdb took the public reads, trimmed them with fastp at Q25, ran MiXCR for clone calling and kept in-frame beta chains. Rows are combined by CDR3 protein, so each entry shows the most common genes and DNA. Recorded for this sample are about 260,000 distinct CDR3 sequences; approximately 8.4% of them occurred a single time. Jointly, the top ten make up around 2.5% of the sample. According to the study, the label for this sample's time point signals: pre-sensitization, week 0. The treatment or condition label for this specimen denotes: therapeutic diphenylcyclopropenone sensitization with weekly scalp DPC. Sequenced material: whole blood, taken in connection with sensitization to the hapten diphenylcyclopropenone (DPC). The receptors shown here come from a middle-aged woman with alopecia areata. Some clones in this sample may be carry-over from other donors' samples.

This clonotype was observed a handful of times. The V and J genes are TRBV7-9 and TRBJ2-6; 12 positions match TRBD2. CDR3 length: 21 amino acids. V was clipped by 2 bases and J by 1 base; unmatched bases: 12. Looked up from germline, CDR1 is SEHNR and CDR2 is FQNEAQ (reference sequence). The CDR3 is CASSLSLAGGDYSSGANVLTF. DNA for the CDR3: TGTGCCAGCAGCTTATCTCTAGCGGGAGGGGATTATTCATCTGGGGCCAACGTCCTGACTTTC.

This clonotype came up a few times. V usage is TRBV5-5 and J usage is TRBJ1-4, with no clear D. Between the trimmed V and J ends, which lost 4 bases and 3 bases, there was a span of 7 bases. Germline CDR1 SGHKS, CDR2 YYEKEE (reference sequence). This CDR3 has 13 residues. The CDR3 region is CASSQVPNEKLFF. DNA for the CDR3: TGTGCCAGCAGCCAGGTGCCTAATGAAAAACTGTTTTTT.

The chain recombines TRBV10-3 with TRBJ1-5, with 7 bases matching TRBD1. This CDR3 spans 20 amino acids. Germline V gene lookup returns CDR1 ENHRY and CDR2 SYGVKD. The V and J ends lost 0 bases and 2 bases, in that order; junction bases with no gene match: 16. CDR3: CAISESWQRQGFSGNQPQHF. DNA of the CDR3: TGTGCCATCAGTGAGTCGTGGCAAAGACAGGGATTCAGCGGCAATCAGCCCCAGCATTTT.

V and J are TRBV29-1 and TRBJ2-2, with D perhaps TRBD2 (6 bases). The length of the CDR3 is 18 residues. The V and J ends lost 0 bases and 2 bases respectively, with 19 bases between them. Per the germline V gene, CDR1 is SQVTM and CDR2 is ANQGSEA. CDR3 loop: CSVEDYPGGKSNTGELFF. The CDR3 DNA sequence: TGCAGCGTTGAAGATTACCCTGGCGGGAAGAGTAACACCGGGGAGCTGTTTTTT.

This clonotype was counted between two and nine times. The chain couples TRBV5-8 to TRBJ2-3; D may match TRBD1 or TRBD2 (6 bases each). Per germline, CDR1 SGHTS and CDR2 YDEGEE. Trimming left V 4 bases short and J 1 base short, with 13 bases between. This CDR3 comprises 15 residues. This CDR3 reads CASSPGGSGTDTQYF. The CDR3 DNA follows: TGTGCCAGCAGCCCCGGGGGCTCCGGCACAGATACGCAGTATTTT.

This clonotype was counted between two and nine times. The chain links TRBV11-2 to TRBJ1-1, with D tentatively TRBD1 (5 bases). With 3 bases removed from V and 4 bases from J, the gap between germline ends came to 15 bases. The CDR3 extends over 15 amino acids. CDR1 and CDR2 from the germline V gene are SGHAT and FQNNGV. The CDR3 DNA sequence: TGTGCCAGCAGCTTGGAGGGGCGAGTGAGCACTGAAGCTTTCTTT. Residues: CASSLEGRVSTEAFF.

The V call is TRBV7-9, the J call TRBJ1-2; no clear D. The V gene lost 4 bases and the J gene lost 7 bases, with 16 bases spanning the gap. The germline V gene has CDR1 SEHNR and CDR2 FQNEAQ (reference sequence). This CDR3 comprises 14 residues. CDR3 protein: CASSSPPMDFGYTF. The DNA for the CDR3 is TGTGCCAGCAGCTCCCCCCCGATGGACTTTGGCTACACCTTC.

The chain is built from TRBV29-1 and TRBJ2-7, with 8 bases aligning to TRBD1. Trimming at V came to 5 bases and at J to 4 bases, leaving 16 bases not matched to a gene. The germline gives CDR1 SQVTM, CDR2 ANQGSEA. The CDR3 spans 16 residues. CDR3 DNA sequence: TGCAGCGTTTCAACCCTTACACGGGACAGGAGGTACGAGCAGTACTTC. This sequence encodes CSVSTLTRDRRYEQYF.

V and J are TRBV12-5 and TRBJ2-3; either TRBD1 or TRBD2 may supply D (5 bases each). The CDR3 is 12 amino acids. Deletions cut 2 bases from V and 8 bases from J, with 8 bases between. Germline V gene lookup returns CDR1 LGHNT and CDR2 FRNRAP. In nucleotides, the CDR3 is TGTGCTAGTGGTTTGCTGAGGGGTACGCAGTATTTT. This codes for CASGLLRGTQYF.

This clonotype appeared many times. The chain links TRBV12-3 or TRBV12-4 to TRBJ2-5; D may correspond to TRBD1 or TRBD2 (5 bases each). V was clipped by 2 bases and J by 5 bases, with 9 bases between them. The CDR3 is 13 residues long. The CDR3 sequence is CASSLRGGETQYF. The CDR3 coding sequence is TGTGCCAGCAGTTTAAGGGGCGGGGAGACCCAGTACTTC.

The rearrangement uses TRBV5-1 and TRBJ2-1, with TRBD2 matching over 9 bases. This CDR3 contains 16 residues. Germline V lookup: CDR1 SGHRS, CDR2 YFSETQ. J gave up 3 bases and V 1 base, and 5 bases lay outside the gene matches. CDR3 sequence reads: CASSLFSGGIYNEQFF. CDR3 DNA sequence: TGCGCCAGCAGCTTGTTTAGCGGGGGTATCTACAATGAGCAGTTCTTC.

The CDR3 DNA reads as TGTGCCAGCAGTTCTTGGGACAGAAGAACAGATACGCAGTATTTT. Protein product: CASSSWDRRTDTQYF. J is TRBJ2-3 and V is TRBV3-1, with 7 bases identical to TRBD1. In germline, CDR1 is LGHDT, CDR2 YNNKEL (reference sequence). With V trimmed by 6 bases and J by 3 bases, 9 bases remained unmatched. The CDR3 spans 15 residues.

This clonotype was detected only a few times. The chain uses TRBV28 and TRBJ2-5; weak D call: TRBD2 (6 bases). Germline V lookup: CDR1 MDHEN, CDR2 SYDVKM. Trimming cost V 8 bases and J 5 bases, with 12 bases left between them. The length of the CDR3 is 12 residues. The DNA for the CDR3 is TGTGCCAGCCGTGGTGCGGGGGAGACCCAGTACTTC. This translates into CASRGAGETQYF. The variable domain in full, with the rest retrieved from reference TRBV28 and TRBJ2-5, is DVKVTQSSRYLVKRTGEKVFLECVQDMDHENMFWYRQDPGLGLRLIYFSYDVKMKEKGDIPEGYSVSREKKERFSLILESASTNQTSMYLCASRGAGETQYFGPGTRLLVL.

V is TRBV6-2 or TRBV6-3 and J is TRBJ1-5; D unresolved. The V and J ends lost 8 bases and 0 bases respectively, with 11 bases between them. This CDR3 has 14 residues. Germline values: CDR1 MNHEY, CDR2 SVGEGT. The CDR3 protein is CASVADNSNQPQHF. The CDR3 DNA is TGTGCCAGCGTAGCAGATAATAGCAATCAGCCCCAGCATTTT.

This clonotype turned up a few times. This chain uses TRBV5-5 with TRBJ2-1; 11 bases align to TRBD1. The CDR3 runs 17 residues. CDR1 SGHKS and CDR2 YYEKEE come from the germline V gene (reference sequence). V gave up 3 bases and J gave up 3 bases; unmatched junction bases: 8. The CDR3 spells CASSSSPGTGGYNEQFF. As DNA, the CDR3 is TGTGCCAGCAGCTCCTCCCCGGGGACAGGGGGCTACAATGAGCAGTTCTTC.

In its sample, this clonotype was seen a few times. This chain uses TRBV10-2 with TRBJ2-3; 9 nucleotides match TRBD1. The CDR3 length is 15 residues. V lost 6 bases and J lost 3; bases outside the gene matches: 7. Germline V gene lookup returns CDR1 WSHSY and CDR2 SAAADI. The CDR3 sequence: CASRQQGARTDTQYF. The CDR3 DNA sequence: TGCGCCAGCAGACAACAGGGGGCTCGGACAGATACGCAGTATTTT.

This CDR3 reads CASSLDRDAEAFF. The CDR3 DNA reads TGTGCCAGCAGCCTAGACAGGGATGCTGAAGCTTTCTTT. The chain is built from TRBV5-5 and TRBJ1-1, with 7 bases identical to TRBD1. This CDR3 comprises 13 residues. CDR1 is SGHKS and CDR2 is YYEKEE in the germline V gene (reference sequence). J was trimmed by 6 bases and V by 4 bases; bases with no gene match: 6.

The sample holds a few counts of this clonotype. The rearrangement links TRBV20-1 to TRBJ2-6; no clear D. This CDR3 comprises 14 residues. Germline CDR1 reads DFQATT; CDR2 reads SNEGSKA (reference sequence). V lost 3 bases to trimming and J lost 0 bases, with 6 bases between them. CDR3 sequence (DNA): TGCAGTGCTAGTGGCGGCTCTGGGGCCAACGTCCTGACTTTC. Its protein is CSASGGSGANVLTF.